The 8 T cell receptor beta chains below all came from one sample that was sequenced in a study of blood T cell repertoires in COVID-19. The method was immunoSEQ multiplex PCR; TCRdb's version includes in-frame clones alone and lacks a portion of them. This sample carries 85,000 to 130,000 clones, 76% of them seen once, and the ten largest clones take 6.2%. The sequenced material came from peripheral blood. These receptors came from a man older than 75 with COVID-19, enrolled during active disease.

The chain carries TRBV19 and TRBJ2-1; a possible D gene is TRBD2 (6 bases). Germline V lookup: CDR1 LNHDA, CDR2 SQIVND (reference sequence). V shed 0 bases and J shed 4 bases, with 13 bases lying between them. The CDR3 has 16 amino acids. The CDR3 sequence is CASSIDWRDVYNEQFF. CDR3 DNA: TGTGCCAGTAGTATAGATTGGCGGGATGTTTACAATGAGCAGTTCTTC.

This clone has a handful of counts. The J gene is TRBJ2-2, the V gene TRBV27, with 7 bases fitting TRBD1. Germline assignment: CDR1 MNHEY and CDR2 SMNVEV (reference sequence). This CDR3 is built from 16 residues. V was pared by 0 bases and J by 5 bases, with 6 bases of the junction left unmatched. The DNA of the CDR3 is TGTGCCAGCAGTTTATCGGACAGGCCGGGGACCGGGGAGCTGTTTTTT. Amino acid sequence: CASSLSDRPGTGELFF.

This clone appeared many times. The CDR3, as DNA: TGTGCCAGCAGCTTCACTAGCGGGATAGGGTATGAGCAGTTCTTC. It specifies CASSFTSGIGYEQFF. J is TRBJ2-1 and V is TRBV11-2, with 10 bases aligning to TRBD2. V shed 3 bases, J shed 8 bases, and the junction held 7 bases outside the gene matches. The CDR3 totals 15 residues. CDR1 and CDR2 (germline): SGHAT, FQNNGV.

The chain carries TRBV4-2 and TRBJ2-3; 8 bases fit TRBD1. CDR1 and CDR2 (germline): LGHNA, YNFKEQ. The CDR3 loop spans 17 amino acids. Trimming cost V 2 bases and J 0 bases; bases outside gene matches: 7. The CDR3 here is CASSQNPGTGSTDTQYF. CDR3 DNA sequence: TGTGCCAGCAGCCAAAATCCCGGGACAGGCAGCACAGATACGCAGTATTTT.

J is TRBJ2-1 and V is TRBV3-1 (or the pseudogene TRBV3-2), with a tentative D call TRBD2 (5 bases). Germline lookup yields CDR1 LGHDT and CDR2 YNNKEL (reference sequence). V was cut by 0 bases and J by 8 bases, with 11 bases left in between. CDR3 length: 14 residues. This chain's CDR3 is CASSQDRGWDEQFF. CDR3 bases: TGTGCCAGCAGCCAAGATCGGGGTTGGGATGAGCAGTTCTTC.

This clone appeared once. The rearrangement links TRBV6-2 or TRBV6-3 to TRBJ2-3; D is unresolved. The V end lost 0 bases, the J end lost 4 bases, and 17 bases lay between the germline ends. Germline CDR1 and CDR2: MNHEY and SVGEGT. CDR3 size: 17 residues. The CDR3 DNA follows: TGTGCCAGCAGTTACTCCCCTGCATTTGTCCGCGCAGATACGCAGTATTTT. It translates to CASSYSPAFVRADTQYF.

The chain has TRBV28 and TRBJ1-5, with 10 bases fitting TRBD1. Germline CDR1 is MDHEN and CDR2 is SYDVKM. V lost 3 bases and J lost 5; bases outside the gene matches: 7. The length of the CDR3 is 16 residues. The CDR3 spells CASSFRSGTGDQPQHF. As DNA, the CDR3 is TGTGCCAGCAGTTTTCGGTCCGGGACAGGGGATCAGCCCCAGCATTTT.

The chain employs TRBV18 and TRBJ2-7, with 8 bases lining up with TRBD1. This CDR3 region has 15 residues. After removal of 3 bases from V and 3 bases from J, the junction contained 7 bases not matched to a gene. CDR1 and CDR2 (germline): KGHSH, LQKENI. The CDR3 nucleotides are TGTGCCAGCTCACCGACCCGGACAGGGCACTACGAGCAGTACTTC. This encodes CASSPTRTGHYEQYF.